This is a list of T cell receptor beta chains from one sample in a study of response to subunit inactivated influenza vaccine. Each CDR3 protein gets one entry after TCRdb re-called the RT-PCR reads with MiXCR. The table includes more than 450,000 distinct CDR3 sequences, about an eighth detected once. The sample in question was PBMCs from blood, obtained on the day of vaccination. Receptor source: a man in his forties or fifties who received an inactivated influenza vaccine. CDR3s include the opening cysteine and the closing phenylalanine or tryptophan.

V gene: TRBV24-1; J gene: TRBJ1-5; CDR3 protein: CATGRKPQHF
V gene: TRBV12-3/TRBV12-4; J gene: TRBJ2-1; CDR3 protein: CASSFDEGWGEQFF
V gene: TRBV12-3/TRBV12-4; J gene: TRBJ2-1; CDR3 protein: CASSLDWQGGEQFF
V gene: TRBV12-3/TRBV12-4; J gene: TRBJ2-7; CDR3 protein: CASQSAGGLYEQYF
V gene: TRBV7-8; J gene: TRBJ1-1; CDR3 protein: CASSLAGSGSMNTEAFF
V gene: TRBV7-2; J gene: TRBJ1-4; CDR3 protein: CASSQGHFAEKLFF
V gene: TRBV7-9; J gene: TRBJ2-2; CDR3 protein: CARGPELLCGVLFF
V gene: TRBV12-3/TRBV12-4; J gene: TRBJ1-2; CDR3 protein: CASSLPGGAGYTF
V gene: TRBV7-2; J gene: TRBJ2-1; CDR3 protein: CASSPGGGFYNEQFF
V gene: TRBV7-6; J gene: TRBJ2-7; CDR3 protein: CASSLAGTGGEQYF
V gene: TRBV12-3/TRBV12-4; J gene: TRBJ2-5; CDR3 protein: CASSLLGGDRETQYF
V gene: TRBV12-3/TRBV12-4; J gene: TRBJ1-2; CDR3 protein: CASSRGTLDRGYTF
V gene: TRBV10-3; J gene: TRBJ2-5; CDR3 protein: CATTGTSLMETQYF
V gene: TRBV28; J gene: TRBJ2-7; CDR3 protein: CASSPISGGRTPYEQYF
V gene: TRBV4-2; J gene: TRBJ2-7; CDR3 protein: CASSLPGGNEQYF